Listed here are 23 T cell receptor beta chains from one sample, sequenced in a study of response to subunit inactivated influenza vaccine. One entry per CDR3 protein results from TCRdb running MiXCR on the RT-PCR reads. This table has over 800,000 distinct CDR3 sequences, around 20% appearing once. The specimen comprised PBMCs from blood, sampled approximately 5 days after vaccination. The receptors shown here come from a man aged 50 to 60 who received an inactivated influenza vaccine.

The V gene is TRBV14, the J gene TRBJ2-1; D is uncertain. V lost 1 base and J lost 3, with 13 bases in between. From germline, CDR1 is SGHDN and CDR2 FVKESK. The length of the CDR3 is 16 residues. This CDR3 reads CASSQGGLAFYNEQFF. The CDR3 DNA follows: TGTGCCAGCAGCCAAGGCGGTTTAGCCTTCTACAATGAGCAGTTCTTC.

V and J are TRBV5-1 and TRBJ1-2; no firm D call. This CDR3 is built from 13 residues. Between the trimmed V and J ends, which lost 0 bases and 5 bases, there was a span of 8 bases. Germline loops: CDR1 SGHRS, CDR2 YFSETQ. Here the CDR3 DNA reads TGCGCCAGCAGCTTGGTTGCGGGGTATGGCTACACCTTC. Its translation: CASSLVAGYGYTF.

This clonotype showed up just once. This chain joins TRBV5-1 and TRBJ2-2; D is ambiguous. Germline V lookup: CDR1 SGHRS, CDR2 YFSETQ. Trimming cost V 1 base and J 5 bases, with 21 bases left between them. This CDR3 contains 18 residues. The CDR3 loop is CASSLSVATPQRTGELFF. The CDR3 DNA reads as TGCGCCAGCAGCTTGTCTGTTGCGACACCGCAGAGAACCGGGGAGCTGTTTTTT.

This clonotype was seen a handful of times. The chain couples TRBV15 to TRBJ1-5; weak D call: TRBD1 (5 bases). V gave up 8 bases and J gave up 2 bases, with 13 bases separating them. Germline CDR1 is LNHNV and CDR2 is YYDKDF (reference sequence). CDR3 length: 14 amino acids. DNA of the CDR3: TGTGCCACCGCTGGCCCGGGGCGCAATCAGCCCCAGCATTTT. Its translation is CATAGPGRNQPQHF.

This clonotype was detected many times. The chain couples TRBV12-3 or TRBV12-4 to TRBJ2-2; D unclear. V was pared by 6 bases and J by 2 bases, with 7 bases between. This CDR3 spans 13 amino acids. This chain's CDR3 is CASSDTNTGELFF. The DNA for the CDR3 is TGTGCCAGCAGCGACACAAACACCGGGGAGCTGTTTTTT.

The chain uses TRBV10-2 and TRBJ2-3, with unresolved D. The V and J ends lost 4 bases and 4 bases respectively, with 9 bases between them. CDR1 WSHSY and CDR2 SAAADI come from the germline V gene. This CDR3 spans 13 amino acids. The CDR3 region has the DNA TGCGCCAGCAGTGTACTTGATGCAGATACGCAGTATTTT. Its translation is CASSVLDADTQYF.

This clonotype was detected only a few times. The V gene is TRBV12-3 or TRBV12-4, the J gene TRBJ2-3; 7 bases are a match to TRBD1. V was pared by 7 bases and J by 2 bases, with 6 bases of the junction left unmatched. This CDR3 comprises 14 residues. CDR3 loop: CASTPGQHTDTQYF. The CDR3 DNA sequence: TGTGCCAGCACCCCGGGACAGCACACAGATACGCAGTATTTT.

The chain combines TRBV4-2 with TRBJ2-7; unclear D gene. The germline V gene encodes CDR1 LGHNA and CDR2 YNFKEQ. The CDR3 runs 15 residues. Deletions cut 0 bases from V and 0 bases from J, with 9 bases between. The CDR3 loop is CASSQDFPGSYEQYF. CDR3 bases: TGTGCCAGCAGCCAAGATTTTCCAGGCTCCTACGAGCAGTACTTC.

Only a few counts were recorded for this clonotype. The V call is TRBV7-9, the J call TRBJ2-7; D perhaps matches TRBD1 (5 bases). The V end lost 1 base, the J end lost 6 bases, and 19 bases lay between the germline ends. The germline gives CDR1 SEHNR, CDR2 FQNEAQ (reference sequence). The CDR3 loop spans 16 amino acids. CDR3 coding DNA: TGTGCCAGCAGCTTAGACAGGACCTCTCTCCCACGCGAGCAGTACTTC. It specifies CASSLDRTSLPREQYF.

The chain uses TRBV3-1 and TRBJ1-2; perhaps TRBD1 as D (5 bases). The V and J ends lost 6 bases and 4 bases respectively, with 12 bases between them. Germline V lookup: CDR1 LGHDT, CDR2 YNNKEL (reference sequence). The CDR3 loop spans 13 amino acids. The CDR3 DNA sequence: TGTGCCAGCAGTCTAGACAGTAGCTATGGCTACACCTTC. It yields the protein CASSLDSSYGYTF.

The chain is built from TRBV24-1 and TRBJ2-3, with 12 bases aligning to TRBD2. Germline V gene sequence: CDR1 KGHDR, CDR2 SFDVKD. V dropped 3 bases and J dropped 6; count of bases not matched to a gene: 9. The CDR3 contains 17 residues. CDR3 bases: TGTGCCACCAGTGATCCCCCGGGACTAGCGGGCTCGGATACGCAGTATTTT. It translates to CATSDPPGLAGSDTQYF.

This clonotype was seen more than once but under ten times. The chain couples TRBV30 to TRBJ2-1, with D perhaps TRBD2 (7 bases). The CDR3 contains 15 residues. The germline CDR1 and CDR2 sequences are GTSNPN and SVGIG (reference sequence). V lost 6 bases and J lost 1, with 16 bases in between. The CDR3 DNA follows: TGTGCCTGTAGGGGGGCGGGAGAGTCCTACAATGAGCAGTTCTTC. Translation: CACRGAGESYNEQFF.

This clonotype was recorded a few times. The chain has TRBV20-1 and TRBJ1-2; D gene uncertain. Trimming stripped 2 bases from V and 6 bases from J, with 22 bases between. Germline V gene sequence: CDR1 DFQATT, CDR2 SNEGSKA (reference sequence). The CDR3 is 16 amino acids. The CDR3 reads CSARSRGQHVEHGYTF. CDR3 DNA sequence: TGCAGTGCTAGATCTCGAGGTCAACATGTGGAGCATGGCTACACCTTC.

The V and J genes are TRBV15 and TRBJ2-1; D ambiguous. Trimming left V 6 bases short and J 1 base short, with 10 bases between. Looked up from germline, CDR1 is LNHNV and CDR2 is YYDKDF (reference sequence). The CDR3 has 14 amino acids. Here the CDR3 reads CATSRIESYNEQFF. The CDR3, as DNA: TGTGCCACCAGTCGGATAGAATCCTACAATGAGCAGTTCTTC.

This clonotype was seen at least ten times. The chain recombines TRBV20-1 with TRBJ2-1; TRBD2 is a possible D gene (5 bases). Per germline, CDR1 DFQATT and CDR2 SNEGSKA (reference sequence). V lost 2 bases to trimming and J lost 4 bases, with 6 bases between them. The CDR3 totals 12 residues. The CDR3 reads CSARLAYNEQFF. The CDR3 DNA sequence: TGCAGTGCTAGACTAGCTTACAATGAGCAGTTCTTC.

In its sample, this clonotype was seen many times. The chain recombines TRBV12-3 or TRBV12-4 with TRBJ2-3, with D possibly being TRBD1 (5 bases). The CDR3 spans 15 residues. Trimming removed 8 bases at V and 5 bases at J, with 20 bases between. The CDR3 bases are TGTGCCAGCGCTATGGAGACAGTTTGGGAAGATACGCAGTATTTT. Amino acid sequence: CASAMETVWEDTQYF.

This chain links TRBV9 with TRBJ2-5; perhaps D is TRBD1 or TRBD2 (6 bases each). This CDR3 is built from 18 residues. V was pared by 5 bases and J by 4 bases, with 27 bases between. CDR1 and CDR2 from the germline V gene are SGDLS and YYNGEE. This CDR3 reads CASSWGAELGTRVETQYF. The CDR3 DNA reads TGTGCCAGCAGTTGGGGGGCCGAACTCGGAACTAGGGTAGAGACCCAGTACTTC.

The chain has TRBV18 and TRBJ2-1, with D perhaps assigned TRBD1 or TRBD2 (7 bases each). The CDR3 extends over 17 amino acids. The V gene lost 6 bases and the J gene lost 2 bases, with 20 bases spanning the gap. In germline, CDR1 is KGHSH, CDR2 LQKENI. CDR3 coding DNA: TGTGCCAGCTCTCTCAACCAGGGGGAGGGCCCCTACAATGAGCAGTTCTTC. Its translation is CASSLNQGEGPYNEQFF.

This chain joins TRBV7-2 and TRBJ2-3; D is unresolved. The ends were cut back, 4 bases at V and 8 bases at J, with 10 bases in the middle. The CDR3 totals 12 residues. Germline-derived CDR1 and CDR2 are SGHTA and FQGNSA. CDR3 nucleotide sequence: TGTGCCAGCAGCTCCGCTACAATTACGCAGTATTTT. This codes for CASSSATITQYF.

This clonotype has a handful of counts. This chain joins TRBV30 and TRBJ2-5, with 8 bases matching TRBD1. V lost 4 bases, J lost 5 bases, and 9 bases stayed unmatched. The CDR3 sequence is 14 residues long. Germline-derived CDR1 and CDR2 are GTSNPN and SVGIG (reference sequence). This CDR3 is CAWNPGQGAETQYF. DNA for the CDR3: TGTGCCTGGAACCCTGGACAGGGAGCGGAGACCCAGTACTTC.

There are a few counts of this clonotype. This chain uses TRBV7-2 with TRBJ2-1; 8 nucleotides align to TRBD1. The CDR3 contains 14 residues. Germline-derived CDR1 and CDR2 are SGHTA and FQGNSA. The V and J ends lost 4 bases and 5 bases, in that order; junction bases with no gene match: 4. CDR3 sequence (DNA): TGTGCCAGCAGCTGGCGACAGGGGAACAATGAGCAGTTCTTC. Translated, it gives CASSWRQGNNEQFF.

This clonotype has just a few counts. The CDR3 is CASSYHRGTEAFF. DNA of the CDR3: TGTGCCAGCAGTTACCACAGGGGCACTGAAGCTTTCTTT. This sequence joins TRBV6-2 or TRBV6-3 and TRBJ1-1, with 7 bases that match TRBD1. With V trimmed by 2 bases and J by 4 bases, 1 base remained unmatched. Germline CDR1 MNHEY, CDR2 SVGEGT. The CDR3 has 13 residues.

This clonotype was counted many times. The CDR3 DNA reads TGCGCCAGCAGCCAGAGGGGAACTTTAGCGGGAGTGGGAGACAATGAGCAGTTCTTC. Its translation: CASSQRGTLAGVGDNEQFF. The rearrangement uses TRBV5-1 and TRBJ2-1; TRBD2 agrees at 9 bases. Looked up from germline, CDR1 is SGHRS and CDR2 is YFSETQ. This CDR3 has 19 residues. V was pared by 4 bases and J by 5 bases, with 19 bases of the junction left unmatched. Drawing the rest from reference TRBV5-1 and TRBJ2-1, the complete variable domain is KAGVTQTPRYLIKTRGQQVTLSCSPISGHRSVSWYQQTPGQGLQFLFEYFSETQRNKGNFPGRFSGRQFSNSRSEMNVSTLELGDSALYLCASSQRGTLAGVGDNEQFFGPGTRLTVL.